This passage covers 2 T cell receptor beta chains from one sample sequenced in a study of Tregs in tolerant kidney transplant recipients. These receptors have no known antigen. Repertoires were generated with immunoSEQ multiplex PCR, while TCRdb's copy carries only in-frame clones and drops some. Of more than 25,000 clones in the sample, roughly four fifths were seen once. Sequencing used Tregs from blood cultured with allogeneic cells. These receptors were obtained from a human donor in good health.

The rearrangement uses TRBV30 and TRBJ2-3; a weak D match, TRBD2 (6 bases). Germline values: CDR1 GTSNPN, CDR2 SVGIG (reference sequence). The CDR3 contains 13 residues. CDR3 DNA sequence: TGTTCGGGGCGGGATCGAAGTTATGCTACGCAGTATTTT. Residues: CSGRDRSYATQYF.

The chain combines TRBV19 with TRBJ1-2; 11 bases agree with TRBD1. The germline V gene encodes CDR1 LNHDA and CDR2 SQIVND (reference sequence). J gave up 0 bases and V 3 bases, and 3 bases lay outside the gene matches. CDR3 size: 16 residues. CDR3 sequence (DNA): TGTGCCAGTAGTATGAAGGGACAGGGGGCTAACTATGGCTACACCTTC. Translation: CASSMKGQGANYGYTF.